What follows are 3 T cell receptor beta chains derived from one specimen sequenced in a study of tumor-infiltrating lymphocytes in primary liver carcinoma. Synthesis of TCR beta cDNA was carried out from 500 ng total RNA with a constant-region primer. ARM-PCR was slightly modified, and three nested multiplex PCR rounds with it gave rise to the TCR beta libraries. Two initial PCR rounds of about 9 cycles each paired TRBV1-TRBV30 forward primers with a C-beta reverse primer. Via MiXCR, TCRdb re-called the multiplex PCR reads, giving one row per CDR3 protein. There are some 100,000 distinct CDR3 sequences in the sample; approximately 70% occur only once, and more than 10% lies in the top ten. RNA and DNA were co-extracted from about 19-30 mg of unsorted bulk tissue. Sequencing input: liver tumor tissue from sampling region 2. Subset in this sample: tumor region T2, inferior pole. The receptor set was obtained from a woman aged 55-70 years with primary liver carcinoma and hepatitis B virus infection.

This clonotype was counted a single time. V gene TRBV4-1 combines with J gene TRBJ1-5, with D possibly TRBD1 on 6 matching bases. V lost 3 bases and J lost 16, with 31 bases in between. Germline CDR1 is MGHRA and CDR2 is YSYEKL. The CDR3 runs 17 residues. The CDR3 DNA reads as TGCGCCAGCAGCCATAGAATCCTAACAGGGATCGGTCAGCCCCCCCATTTT. This translates into CASSHRILTGIGQPPHF.

This clonotype was detected once. A junction boundary mismatches the germline segment, possibly from a read error. The J gene is TRBJ2-2, the V gene TRBV11-3; D is perhaps TRBD2 (5 bases). Per the germline V gene, CDR1 is SGHNT and CDR2 is YENEEA. The CDR3 extends over 14 amino acids. The CDR3 DNA follows: TGTGCCAACAGCTTACTGGGAGCCACCGGGGAGCTGTTTTTT. Translating gives CANSLLGATGELFF.

Remarks on this clonotype: A junction boundary mismatches the germline segment, possibly from a read error. The chain carries TRBV4-1 and TRBJ2-7; TRBD1 might be the D (6 bases). The CDR3 is 15 residues long. CDR1 and CDR2 (germline): MGHRA, YSYEKL. The CDR3 is CASSQDGTGLGEPYF. CDR3 DNA: TGCGCCAGCAGCCAAGACGGTACAGGGTTAGGAGAGCCGTACTTC.